Below, 13 T cell receptor beta chains from the same sample are listed, as sequenced in a study of T cells after yellow fever vaccination (dated by TCRdb to the late 2010s). Library prep was done by 5' RACE. Sequencing took place on an Illumina HiSeq 2500. Starting from the raw public reads, TCRdb applied fastp trimming at Q25, assembled clones with MiXCR and retained in-frame beta chains. Here each entry gathers all rows of one CDR3 protein and keeps the most common genes and DNA. The sample table contains over 300,000 distinct CDR3 sequences; only one count was recorded for around 6.8% of them. The ten largest clonotypes hold about 18% of the sample. In light of the paper, this sample's treatment or condition label describes: live attenuated yellow fever vaccine strain. Sequencing was performed on PBMCs, taken about 49 days after the first yellow fever vaccination. These receptors all stem from a young man who received the YFV17D yellow fever vaccine.

The genes are TRBV7-2 and TRBJ2-1; D gene unclear. The CDR3 runs 15 residues. V was shortened by 8 bases and J by 4 bases, with 18 bases between the two germline ends. CDR1 and CDR2 (germline): SGHTA, FQGNSA. The CDR3 coding sequence is TGTGCCAGCTTGGCCGCTCGCTTGTCTTACAATGAGCAGTTCTTC. Its translation: CASLAARLSYNEQFF.

In its sample, this clonotype was seen a few times. The chain couples TRBV4-3 to TRBJ1-4, with 9 bases aligning to TRBD1. Germline V gives CDR1 LGHNA, CDR2 YSLEER. The CDR3 extends over 18 amino acids. Trimming removed 0 bases from V and 5 bases from J; junction bases left unmatched: 10. The CDR3 DNA reads TGCGCCAGCAGCCAAGAAGGGGGGCTCGGGACAGGGAATGAAAAACTGTTTTTT. Translation gives CASSQEGGLGTGNEKLFF.

The gene calls are TRBV11-2 and TRBJ2-1; 8 bases align to TRBD2. CDR1 is SGHAT and CDR2 is FQNNGV in the germline V gene. This CDR3 spans 15 amino acids. V gave up 1 base and J gave up 5 bases; unmatched junction bases: 4. The CDR3 sequence is CASSLVQRGHNEQFF. The DNA for the CDR3 is TGTGCCAGCAGCTTAGTCCAGCGGGGGCACAATGAGCAGTTCTTC.

This chain joins TRBV4-1 and TRBJ1-5, with TRBD1 as a possible D gene (5 bases). With 0 bases removed from V and 4 bases from J, the gap between germline ends came to 7 bases. There are 14 residues in the CDR3. Looked up from germline, CDR1 is MGHRA and CDR2 is YSYEKL. In nucleotides, the CDR3 is TGCGCCAGCAGCCAAGACAGGGAGAATCAGCCCCAGCATTTT. Amino acids: CASSQDRENQPQHF.

The V and J genes are TRBV11-2 and TRBJ2-7, with D unclear. The CDR3 is 13 residues long. V was shortened by 8 bases and J by 4 bases, with 15 bases between the two germline ends. CDR1 is SGHAT and CDR2 is FQNNGV in the germline V gene. The CDR3 is CASGSPRQYEQYV. The CDR3 bases are TGTGCCAGCGGCTCACCGCGGCAGTACGAGCAGTACGTC.

This chain connects TRBV6-5 to TRBJ2-5; D unclear. There are 13 residues in the CDR3. Germline V lookup: CDR1 MNHEY, CDR2 SVGAGI. Deletions cut 2 bases from V and 1 base from J, with 5 bases between. CDR3 loop: CASSYGLQETQYF. The DNA of the CDR3 is TGTGCCAGCAGTTACGGGCTCCAAGAGACCCAGTACTTC.

The rearrangement joins TRBV20-1 to TRBJ2-1; 12 positions match TRBD2. J lost 1 base, V lost 3 bases, and 7 bases had no gene match. The CDR3 has 17 amino acids. Per germline, CDR1 DFQATT and CDR2 SNEGSKA (reference sequence). CDR3 sequence (DNA): TGCAGTGCTAGCGCCACTAGCGGGGGGTTTTCCTACAATGAGCAGTTCTTC. Translation gives CSASATSGGFSYNEQFF.

The V gene is TRBV5-6, the J gene TRBJ1-1; 11 bases line up with TRBD1. The germline V gene has CDR1 SGHDT and CDR2 YYEEEE. The J segment lost 3 bases and the V segment lost 2 bases, leaving 9 bases of the junction unmatched. This CDR3 contains 17 residues. The CDR3 coding sequence is TGTGCCAGCAGCTTAAAGGACAGGGGGCTGGTCGACACTGAAGCTTTCTTT. Protein product: CASSLKDRGLVDTEAFF. The full variable domain, in which reference TRBV5-6 and TRBJ1-1 provide the parts outside the CDR3, is DAGVTQSPTHLIKTRGQQVTLRCSPKSGHDTVSWYQQALGQGPQFIFQYYEEEERQRGNFPDRFSGHQFPNYSSELNVNALLLGDSALYLCASSLKDRGLVDTEAFFGQGTRLTVV.

CDR3 DNA: TGCGCCAGCAGTCGGGACTATGCCTACGAGCAGTACTTC. Translation: CASSRDYAYEQYF. The gene calls are TRBV10-2 and TRBJ2-7, with 7 bases identical to TRBD2. Germline values: CDR1 WSHSY, CDR2 SAAADI. J lost 2 bases, V lost 5 bases, and 3 bases had no gene match. The length of the CDR3 is 13 residues.

V is TRBV28 and J is TRBJ2-3, with 8 bases matching TRBD1. This CDR3 is built from 15 residues. CDR1 and CDR2 from the germline V gene are MDHEN and SYDVKM. V was clipped by 2 bases and J by 1 base; unmatched bases: 2. The CDR3 spells CASSLQGAGTDTQYF. The DNA of the CDR3 is TGTGCCAGCAGTTTACAGGGGGCGGGCACAGATACGCAGTATTTT.

At least ten counts were recorded for this clonotype. The chain carries TRBV15 and TRBJ2-1; a possible D gene is TRBD1 (6 bases). Germline V lookup: CDR1 LNHNV, CDR2 YYDKDF (reference sequence). The CDR3 runs to 19 residues. Trimming removed 0 bases from V and 4 bases from J, with 22 bases in between. CDR3 residues: CATSRDSRLRDRIYNEQFF. The DNA of the CDR3 is TGTGCCACCAGCAGAGATTCCCGCCTTCGTGACAGGATTTACAATGAGCAGTTCTTC. Supplemented by reference TRBV15 and TRBJ2-1, the full variable domain reads DAMVIQNPRYQVTQFGKPVTLSCSQTLNHNVMYWYQQKSSQAPKLLFHYYDKDFNNEADTPDNFQSRRPNTSFCFLDIRSPGLGDTAMYLCATSRDSRLRDRIYNEQFFGPGTRLTVL.

V and J are TRBV5-4 and TRBJ2-3; 10 bases are shared with TRBD1. V was clipped by 4 bases and J by 4 bases; unmatched bases: 6. CDR1 SGHNT and CDR2 YYREEE come from the germline V gene (reference sequence). CDR3 length: 15 amino acids. The CDR3 DNA sequence: TGTGCCAGCAGCCTGGGACAGGGGTCAGCAGATACGCAGTATTTT. This sequence encodes CASSLGQGSADTQYF. The full variable domain, in which reference TRBV5-4 and TRBJ2-3 provide the parts outside the CDR3, is ETGVTQSPTHLIKTRGQQVTLRCSSQSGHNTVSWYQQALGQGPQFIFQYYREEENGRGNFPPRFSGLQFPNYSSELNVNALELDDSALYLCASSLGQGSADTQYFGPGTRLTVL.

There are a few counts of this clonotype. The rearrangement joins TRBV7-2 to TRBJ2-1; D is unresolved. The V gene lost 3 bases and the J gene lost 9 bases, with 18 bases spanning the gap. Looked up from germline, CDR1 is SGHTA and CDR2 is FQGNSA. CDR3 length equals 15 residues. The CDR3 bases are TGTGCCAGCAGCTTCTCACGAACCCAACGGGCTGAGCAGTTCTTC. This gives the protein CASSFSRTQRAEQFF.